One sample yielded the 21 T cell receptor beta chains listed below, sequenced in a study of shared clonotypes between healthy human individuals. Terminally differentiated effector memory CD45RA+ cells were left out of the naive CD8 fraction, which was CD45RO-negative and positively selected for CCR7. Repertoires were generated with immunoSEQ multiplex PCR, while TCRdb's copy carries only in-frame clones and drops some. In the table there are hundreds of thousands of clones, approximately 95% of which are singletons. Sequencing used naive CD8+ T cells sorted from blood. These TCRs come from a woman younger than 45 in good health.

This chain uses TRBV2 with TRBJ2-7, with a weak D call TRBD2 (5 bases). The CDR3 extends over 13 amino acids. CDR1 is SNHLY, CDR2 FYNNEI, per germline. The V end lost 7 bases, the J end lost 1 base, and 11 bases lay between the germline ends. CDR3 DNA sequence: TGTGCCAGCAAGAGGGAGCCGTCCTACGAGCAGTACTTC. The encoded protein is CASKREPSYEQYF.

J is TRBJ2-1 and V is TRBV27; D is perhaps TRBD1 (6 bases). V lost 3 bases to trimming and J lost 5 bases, with 11 bases between them. The CDR3 is 14 amino acids. Per the germline V gene, CDR1 is MNHEY and CDR2 is SMNVEV (reference sequence). The CDR3 DNA sequence: TGTGCCAGCAGTTTTGGCAGGGGAAACAATGAGCAGTTCTTC. It yields the protein CASSFGRGNNEQFF.

This CDR3 reads CASSLFAEYGYTF. The CDR3, as DNA: TGTGCCAGCAGTTTATTCGCCGAGTATGGCTACACCTTC. The chain couples TRBV27 to TRBJ1-2; D gene ambiguous. Trimming took 1 base from V and 5 from J, leaving 8 bases between them. This CDR3 region has 13 residues. Per germline, CDR1 MNHEY and CDR2 SMNVEV (reference sequence).

The chain uses TRBV4-1 and TRBJ1-3; no reliable D call. The CDR3 sequence is 13 residues long. Deletions cut 3 bases from V and 1 base from J, with 4 bases between. The germline V gene has CDR1 MGHRA and CDR2 YSYEKL. CDR3: CASSQVSGNTIYF. CDR3 in DNA: TGCGCCAGCAGCCAGGTATCTGGAAACACCATATATTTT.

On this clone: Other nucleotide sequences in the sample specify the same CDR3. The J gene is TRBJ2-7, the V gene TRBV27, with 7 bases matching TRBD1. The CDR3 loop spans 13 amino acids. V trimming: 3 bases; J trimming: 3 bases; junction bases outside the gene matches: 2. Germline-derived CDR1 and CDR2 are MNHEY and SMNVEV (reference sequence). CDR3 DNA sequence: TGTGCCAGCAGTTTCGGGACAGACTACGAGCAGTACTTC. It is translated as CASSFGTDYEQYF.

V usage is TRBV28 and J usage is TRBJ2-7; TRBD2 agrees at 8 bases. This CDR3 has 13 residues. The junction had 1 base not matched to a gene; V was cut back by 6 bases and J by 0 bases. Germline V gene lookup returns CDR1 MDHEN and CDR2 SYDVKM. CDR3 in amino acids: CASRGTSSYEQYF. As DNA, the CDR3 is TGTGCCAGCAGGGGGACTAGCTCCTACGAGCAGTACTTC. Using reference TRBV28 and TRBJ2-7 for the parts outside the CDR3, the full variable domain is DVKVTQSSRYLVKRTGEKVFLECVQDMDHENMFWYRQDPGLGLRLIYFSYDVKMKEKGDIPEGYSVSREKKERFSLILESASTNQTSMYLCASRGTSSYEQYFGPGTRLTVT.

The chain links TRBV19 to TRBJ2-1; 12 bases line up with TRBD2. The V and J ends lost 3 bases and 4 bases, in that order; junction bases with no gene match: 7. Germline V gives CDR1 LNHDA, CDR2 SQIVND (reference sequence). This CDR3 spans 17 amino acids. The DNA of the CDR3 is TGTGCCAGTAGTATTGGACTAGCGGGGCCAACTTACAATGAGCAGTTCTTC. This translates into CASSIGLAGPTYNEQFF.

The rearrangement uses TRBV18 and TRBJ2-7; D call uncertain. CDR3 length equals 13 residues. V was shortened by 4 bases and J by 1 base, with 8 bases between the two germline ends. Germline V gene lookup returns CDR1 KGHSH and CDR2 LQKENI. This CDR3 reads CASSLSGSYEQYF. CDR3 sequence (DNA): TGTGCCAGCTCACTTTCTGGTTCCTACGAGCAGTACTTC.

This chain links TRBV4-2 with TRBJ1-1; no definite D call. V was clipped by 4 bases and J by 4 bases, with 22 bases between them. The CDR3 runs 17 residues. CDR1 and CDR2 from the germline V gene are LGHNA and YNFKEQ. The CDR3 reads CASSPNRGRLMGTEAFF. In nucleotides, the CDR3 is TGTGCCAGCAGCCCGAACCGCGGACGGTTGATGGGCACTGAAGCTTTCTTT.

This clone was recorded only once. V is TRBV2 and J is TRBJ2-3; D might be TRBD2 (5 bases). The V end lost 2 bases, the J end lost 2 bases, and 20 bases lay between the germline ends. Germline CDR1 reads SNHLY; CDR2 reads FYNNEI. The CDR3 sequence is 18 residues long. This chain's CDR3 is CASSENYLAGDVTDTQYF. Here the CDR3 DNA reads TGTGCCAGCAGTGAAAATTACTTGGCGGGTGATGTCACAGATACGCAGTATTTT.

The chain has TRBV4-1 and TRBJ2-2; D remains ambiguous. Trimming removed 0 bases at V and 0 bases at J, with 8 bases between. Germline V gene lookup returns CDR1 MGHRA and CDR2 YSYEKL. The CDR3 extends over 16 amino acids. CDR3 DNA sequence: TGCGCCAGCAGCCAAGATGCCTCCACGAACACCGGGGAGCTGTTTTTT. Residues: CASSQDASTNTGELFF.

The chain employs TRBV28 and TRBJ2-7, with 9 bases aligning to TRBD2. Germline V CDR1 and CDR2: MDHEN, SYDVKM. Unmatched junction bases numbered 5, after V lost 7 bases and J lost 1 base. There are 14 residues in the CDR3. The CDR3 spells CASTRLAESYEQYF. The DNA for the CDR3 is TGTGCCAGCACAAGACTAGCGGAGTCCTACGAGCAGTACTTC.

The V gene is TRBV27, the J gene TRBJ2-1; 9 bases are a match to TRBD1. Per the germline V gene, CDR1 is MNHEY and CDR2 is SMNVEV (reference sequence). The CDR3 spans 13 residues. V dropped 6 bases and J dropped 9; count of bases not matched to a gene: 6. Here the CDR3 reads CASRTGGNSEQFF. The DNA for the CDR3 is TGTGCCAGCAGGACAGGGGGTAATAGTGAGCAGTTCTTC.

The chain joins TRBV29-1 to TRBJ2-7; no clear D gene. Trimming took 6 bases from V and 3 from J, leaving 12 bases between them. CDR1 is SQVTM and CDR2 is ANQGSEA in the germline V gene. The CDR3 consists of 12 residues. CDR3 sequence: CSVEPDGYEQYF. The CDR3 DNA reads as TGCAGCGTCGAGCCGGACGGCTACGAGCAGTACTTC.

The chain employs TRBV28 and TRBJ2-7; TRBD2 matches at 7 bases. The CDR3 loop spans 14 amino acids. Germline V gene lookup returns CDR1 MDHEN and CDR2 SYDVKM. V shed 5 bases, J shed 6 bases, and the junction held 10 bases outside the gene matches. The CDR3 DNA follows: TGTGCCAGCAGTCCCTTAGGGACTACGGGCGAGCAGTACTTC. It translates to CASSPLGTTGEQYF.

As for this clone: The identical CDR3 is also encoded by other nucleotide sequences in the sample. The chain employs TRBV7-6 and TRBJ2-1; no clear D. CDR1 and CDR2 (germline): SGHVS, FNYEAQ. The germline V and J ends were trimmed by 3 bases and 0 bases, with 6 bases remaining between them. The CDR3 is made up of 14 amino acids. The CDR3 sequence is CASSLAGSYNEQFF. The CDR3 DNA sequence: TGTGCCAGCAGCTTGGCAGGCTCCTACAATGAGCAGTTCTTC.

This clone was seen a single time. The chain is built from TRBV5-6 and TRBJ1-3; possible D gene TRBD1, 5 bases. The V end lost 2 bases, the J end lost 3 bases, and 15 bases lay between the germline ends. This CDR3 is 16 amino acids long. Germline CDR1 is SGHDT and CDR2 is YYEEEE. CDR3 sequence reads: CASSFREQVFGNTIYF. CDR3 in DNA: TGTGCCAGCAGCTTTAGAGAACAGGTTTTTGGAAACACCATATATTTT.

The chain links TRBV7-9 to TRBJ2-7, with 7 nucleotides matching TRBD1. The V and J ends lost 5 bases and 5 bases, in that order; junction bases with no gene match: 6. Germline CDR1 and CDR2: SEHNR and FQNEAQ (reference sequence). The CDR3 is made up of 13 amino acids. The CDR3: CASSRDSYNEQYF. CDR3 bases: TGTGCCAGCAGCCGGGACAGTTACAACGAGCAGTACTTC.

This chain connects TRBV12-5 to TRBJ2-6, with 7 bases matching TRBD2. The CDR3 totals 20 residues. Germline assignment: CDR1 LGHNT and CDR2 FRNRAP. V trimming: 3 bases; J trimming: 0 bases; junction bases outside the gene matches: 14. The CDR3 loop is CASGFPTEREVFSGANVLTF. As DNA, the CDR3 is TGTGCTAGTGGTTTTCCGACGGAGCGGGAAGTTTTCTCTGGGGCCAACGTCCTGACTTTC.

The rearrangement uses TRBV27 and TRBJ2-5; 14 bases are shared with TRBD2. CDR1 is MNHEY and CDR2 is SMNVEV in the germline V gene (reference sequence). This CDR3 is 15 amino acids long. With V trimmed by 6 bases and J by 5 bases, 5 bases remained unmatched. The CDR3 DNA follows: TGTGCCAGCAGCCCGGGACTAGCGGGAGCGGAGACCCAGTACTTC. Its protein product is CASSPGLAGAETQYF.

The chain carries TRBV7-9 and TRBJ2-7, with unresolved D. Trimming stripped 3 bases from V and 3 bases from J, with 9 bases between. Germline CDR1 reads SEHNR; CDR2 reads FQNEAQ (reference sequence). The CDR3 is 13 residues long. The CDR3 DNA reads as TGTGCCAGCAGCTTGCCTACAGACTACGAGCAGTACTTC. Amino acids: CASSLPTDYEQYF.